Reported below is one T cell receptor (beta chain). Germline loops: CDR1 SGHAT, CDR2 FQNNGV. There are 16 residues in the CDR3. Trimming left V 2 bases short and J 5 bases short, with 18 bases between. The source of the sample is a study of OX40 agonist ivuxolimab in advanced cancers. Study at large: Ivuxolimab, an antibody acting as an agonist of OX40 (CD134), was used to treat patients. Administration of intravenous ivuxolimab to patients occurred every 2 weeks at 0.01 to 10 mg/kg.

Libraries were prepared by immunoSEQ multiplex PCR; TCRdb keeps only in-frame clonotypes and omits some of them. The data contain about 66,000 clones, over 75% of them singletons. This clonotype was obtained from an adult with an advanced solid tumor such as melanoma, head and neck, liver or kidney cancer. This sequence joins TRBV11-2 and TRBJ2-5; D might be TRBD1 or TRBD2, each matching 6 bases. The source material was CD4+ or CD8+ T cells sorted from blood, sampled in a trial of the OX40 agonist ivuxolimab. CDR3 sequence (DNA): TGTGCCAGCAGCTTAATGGGACCGAGGGGGGCGGAGACCCAGTACTTC. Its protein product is CASSLMGPRGAETQYF.